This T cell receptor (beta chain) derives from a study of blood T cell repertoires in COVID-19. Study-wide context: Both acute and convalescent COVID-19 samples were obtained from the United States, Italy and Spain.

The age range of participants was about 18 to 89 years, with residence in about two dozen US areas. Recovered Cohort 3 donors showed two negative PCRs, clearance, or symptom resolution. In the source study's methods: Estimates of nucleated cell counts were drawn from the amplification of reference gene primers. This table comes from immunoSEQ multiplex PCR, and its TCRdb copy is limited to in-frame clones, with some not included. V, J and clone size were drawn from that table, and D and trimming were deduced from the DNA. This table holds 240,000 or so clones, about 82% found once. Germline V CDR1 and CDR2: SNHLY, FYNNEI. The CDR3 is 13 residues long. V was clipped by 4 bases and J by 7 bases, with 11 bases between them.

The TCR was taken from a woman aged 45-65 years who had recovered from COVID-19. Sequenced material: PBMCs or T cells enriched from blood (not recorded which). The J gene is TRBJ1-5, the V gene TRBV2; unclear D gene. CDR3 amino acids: CASSVRGEQPQHF. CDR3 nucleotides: TGTGCCAGCAGTGTACGGGGTGAGCAGCCCCAGCATTTT.